The 26 T cell receptor beta chains given below trace back to one sample, sequenced in a study of type 1 and type 2 diabetes patients (dated by TCRdb to the mid-2010s). Sequencing used an Illumina MiSeq. Genomic DNA from sorted T cell subsets was used as template for TCRbeta CDR3 amplification. The TCRbeta CDR3 region was amplified by multiplex PCR with 30 forward and 13 reverse primers. TCRdb passed the public sequencing reads through fastp at Q25 and MiXCR, retaining productive beta sequences. Rows with a matching CDR3 protein are joined into one entry that keeps the most common DNA and genes. This sample gives about 250,000 distinct CDR3 sequences in total; more than 45% of them show up just once. The top ten hold approximately 14% of the sample. Sequencing was performed on peripheral blood mononuclear cells (PBMCs). These receptor sequences come from a man aged 18 to 29 with type 2 diabetes.

In this sample, this clonotype turned up once. This sequence joins TRBV12-3 or TRBV12-4 and TRBJ1-6; D unclear. The CDR3 consists of 15 residues. V lost 8 bases to trimming and J lost 0 bases, with 11 bases between them. The CDR3 protein is CASGSDNSYNSPLHF. CDR3 sequence (DNA): TGTGCCAGCGGCTCTGACAACTCCTATAATTCACCCCTCCACTTT.

The chain employs TRBV27 and TRBJ2-1; weak D call: TRBD2 (6 bases). The CDR3 spans 15 residues. The germline gives CDR1 MNHEY, CDR2 SMNVEV (reference sequence). With 6 bases removed from V and 0 bases from J, the gap between germline ends came to 12 bases. CDR3 protein: CASSLAVRSYNEQFF. CDR3 DNA: TGTGCCAGCAGCTTAGCGGTTCGCTCCTACAATGAGCAGTTCTTC.

V and J are TRBV7-6 and TRBJ2-7; 10 positions agree with TRBD2. The CDR3 covers 17 residues. CDR1 is SGHVS and CDR2 is FNYEAQ in the germline V gene. V lost 1 base and J lost 5; bases outside the gene matches: 11. The CDR3 coding sequence is TGTGCCAGCAGCTTAGGGGCTAGCGGGAGTATGATGCACGAGCAGTACTTC. It yields the protein CASSLGASGSMMHEQYF.

This clonotype has just a few counts. The CDR3 is CASSSGEQYF. CDR3 sequence (DNA): TGTGCCAGCTCGTCGGGCGAGCAGTACTTC. The chain is built from TRBV28 and TRBJ2-7, with D hard to call. The CDR3 runs to 10 residues. Trimming left V 8 bases short and J 6 bases short, with 8 bases between. Germline CDR1 MDHEN, CDR2 SYDVKM.

The chain has TRBV10-3 and TRBJ2-1, with D perhaps given as TRBD1 or TRBD2 (6 bases each). The CDR3 has 15 amino acids. V was trimmed by 7 bases and J by 10 bases, leaving 23 bases between them. The V gene's germline CDR1 is ENHRY and CDR2 SYGVKD. The CDR3 nucleotides read TGTGCCATCACGAGAGGCGGGACACTGGGGTACGAGCAGTTCTTC. Translating it yields CAITRGGTLGYEQFF.

The DNA for the CDR3 is TGCGCCAGCAGCTTGGGCGGGACAGGGCCCTACGAGCAGTACTTC. The encoded protein is CASSLGGTGPYEQYF. This sequence joins TRBV5-1 and TRBJ2-7; 9 bases line up with TRBD1. The trim removed 0 bases at V and 2 bases at J, leaving 3 bases unmatched. This CDR3 comprises 15 residues. The germline V gene has CDR1 SGHRS and CDR2 YFSETQ.

The chain joins TRBV10-1 to TRBJ2-2, with D perhaps matching TRBD1 or TRBD2 (5 bases each). With 2 bases removed from V and 6 bases from J, the gap between germline ends came to 13 bases. The V gene's germline CDR1 is WNHNN and CDR2 SYGVQD (reference sequence). CDR3 length: 15 residues. The DNA of the CDR3 is TGCGCCAGCAGTGAGATGGGGGAGTGGTCCGGGGAGCTGTTTTTT. Its protein is CASSEMGEWSGELFF.

The genes are TRBV30 and TRBJ2-7, with D possibly being TRBD2 (6 bases). The CDR3 covers 14 residues. V gave up 1 base and J gave up 3 bases, with 13 bases separating them. CDR1 and CDR2 (germline): GTSNPN, SVGIG (reference sequence). The CDR3 region is CAWSGGVGSYEQYF. In DNA form, the CDR3 reads TGTGCCTGGAGTGGGGGGGTAGGGAGCTACGAGCAGTACTTC.

This clonotype was observed a few times. The CDR3 nucleotides read TGCAGCGTTGAGGTCTCGGGGCTAGCGGGGCGAATCCACCCAGAGCAGTTCTTC. Translated, it gives CSVEVSGLAGRIHPEQFF. The V and J genes are TRBV29-1 and TRBJ2-1, with TRBD2 identical over 9 bases. The trim removed 3 bases at V and 10 bases at J, leaving 22 bases unmatched. CDR1 is SQVTM and CDR2 is ANQGSEA in the germline V gene. This CDR3 contains 18 residues.

Worth noting for this clonotype: Relative to the germline gene, one junction end is altered; a read error may explain this. The V gene is TRBV5-1, the J gene TRBJ2-5; 8 bases fit TRBD2. The germline V gene encodes CDR1 SGHRS and CDR2 YFSETQ. The CDR3 extends over 16 amino acids. CDR3 DNA sequence: TGTGCCAGCAGCAACCTGCGGGGGGAGTACCAAGAGACCCAGTACTTC. Translating gives CASSNLRGEYQETQYF.

This clonotype was observed a few times. The V and J genes are TRBV19 and TRBJ1-1, with D uncertain. CDR3 length: 14 amino acids. The ends were cut back, 3 bases at V and 1 base at J, with 9 bases in the middle. Germline CDR1 LNHDA, CDR2 SQIVND (reference sequence). CDR3 protein: CASSMSATNTEAFF. The CDR3 nucleotides read TGTGCCAGTAGTATGTCGGCCACGAACACTGAAGCTTTCTTT.

The genes are TRBV18 and TRBJ2-3; D not certain. CDR1 is KGHSH, CDR2 LQKENI, per germline. CDR3 length: 16 amino acids. V lost 2 bases and J lost 0, with 12 bases in between. CDR3 loop: CASSPSTGFSTDTQYF. For the CDR3, the DNA is TGTGCCAGCTCACCAAGTACTGGGTTTAGCACAGATACGCAGTATTTT. The variable domain in full, completed from reference TRBV18 and TRBJ2-3, reads NAGVMQNPRHLVRRRGQEARLRCSPMKGHSHVYWYRQLPEEGLKFMVYLQKENIIDESGMPKERFSAEFPKEGPSILRIQQVVRGDSAAYFCASSPSTGFSTDTQYFGPGTRLTVL.

On this clonotype itself: A much larger clone is a single base away; this may be a read error. The V call is TRBV13, the J call TRBJ2-7; the D gene is possibly TRBD2 (6 bases). This CDR3 is 13 amino acids long. Germline V gene lookup returns CDR1 PRHDT and CDR2 FYEKMQ (reference sequence). CDR3 sequence reads: CASSLSEGGEQCF. CDR3 DNA: TGTGCCAGCAGCTTATCGGAGGGCGGCGAGCAGTGCTTC.

This chain uses TRBV6-6 with TRBJ2-3, with D perhaps TRBD2 (5 bases). The germline V and J ends were trimmed by 7 bases and 4 bases, with 9 bases remaining between them. Germline CDR1 MNHNY, CDR2 SVGAGI (reference sequence). The CDR3 sequence is 12 residues long. This CDR3 reads CASTPGSDTQYF. CDR3 bases: TGTGCCAGCACCCCGGGGTCAGATACGCAGTATTTT.

V gene TRBV12-3 or TRBV12-4 combines with J gene TRBJ2-3; 9 positions agree with TRBD2. This CDR3 spans 16 amino acids. CDR3 amino acids: CASGGALAGSTDTQYF. DNA of the CDR3: TGTGCTAGTGGTGGAGCCCTAGCGGGGAGCACAGATACGCAGTATTTT.

The chain carries TRBV12-5 and TRBJ1-5, with D unresolved. CDR1 and CDR2 from the germline V gene are LGHNT and FRNRAP. The length of the CDR3 is 14 residues. The CDR3 sequence: CASRSSGRNQPQHF. The CDR3 region has the DNA TGTGCCAGCAGGTCTTCCGGGAGAAATCAGCCCCAGCATTTT.

On this clonotype itself: A junction end diverges from the germline sequence, so it may reflect a read error. V gene TRBV19 combines with J gene TRBJ2-2, with D tentatively TRBD1 (6 bases). Germline assignment: CDR1 LNHDA and CDR2 SQIVND (reference sequence). This CDR3 is 15 amino acids long. The CDR3 bases are TGTGCCAGCAGTAAAAAACAGGGTTACACCGGGGAGCTGTTTTTT. Translation: CASSKKQGYTGELFF. Based on the CDR3 plus reference TRBV19 and TRBJ2-2, the full variable domain is DGGITQSPKYLFRKEGQNVTLSCEQNLNHDAMYWYRQDPGQGLRLIYYSQIVNDFQKGDIAEGYSVSREKKESFPLTVTSAQKNPTAFYLCASSKKQGYTGELFFGEGSRLTVL.

The chain has TRBV30 and TRBJ2-6; no firm D call. The CDR3 contains 13 residues. Trimming left V 1 base short and J 3 bases short, with 4 bases between. The germline V gene has CDR1 GTSNPN and CDR2 SVGIG (reference sequence). The DNA for the CDR3 is TGTGCCTGGAGTGGAGGTGGGGCCAACGTCCTGACTTTC. It encodes CAWSGGGANVLTF.

This chain links TRBV28 with TRBJ1-1; 7 positions match TRBD1. The length of the CDR3 is 14 residues. CDR1 MDHEN and CDR2 SYDVKM come from the germline V gene. V was pared by 2 bases and J by 2 bases, with 2 bases of the junction left unmatched. The CDR3 DNA follows: TGTGCCAGCAGTTTAAGGGGGCTCAACACTGAAGCTTTCTTT. Translating gives CASSLRGLNTEAFF.

The gene calls are TRBV19 and TRBJ1-1; no reliable D call. The germline V gene encodes CDR1 LNHDA and CDR2 SQIVND (reference sequence). This CDR3 spans 15 amino acids. Deletions cut 4 bases from V and 4 bases from J, with 16 bases between. CDR3 DNA sequence: TGTGCCAGTAGTAATCTGGGCGTTGGAGGCACTGAAGCTTTCTTT. Translated: CASSNLGVGGTEAFF.

This rearrangement joins TRBV7-8 to TRBJ2-7; D may correspond to TRBD1 or TRBD2 (6 bases each). V was pared by 4 bases and J by 7 bases, with 17 bases between. CDR1 and CDR2 from the germline V gene are SGHVS and FQNEAQ. This CDR3 has 14 amino acids. This chain's CDR3 is CASSSGELGGEQYF. The CDR3 nucleotides read TGTGCCAGCAGCTCCGGGGAGCTAGGGGGGGAGCAGTACTTC.

This chain uses TRBV30 with TRBJ1-5; D might be TRBD1 (5 bases). The germline V gene encodes CDR1 GTSNPN and CDR2 SVGIG (reference sequence). This CDR3 spans 13 amino acids. The V end lost 4 bases, the J end lost 5 bases, and 12 bases lay between the germline ends. The chain's CDR3 is CAWTRGADQPQHF. CDR3 DNA: TGTGCCTGGACCCGAGGGGCGGATCAGCCCCAGCATTTT.

The J gene is TRBJ2-2, the V gene TRBV19, with TRBD2 matching over 9 bases. CDR3 length: 17 amino acids. The germline gives CDR1 LNHDA, CDR2 SQIVND (reference sequence). J gave up 2 bases and V 6 bases, and 10 bases lay outside the gene matches. CDR3 sequence (DNA): TGTGCCAGTAGGCACGGTCGAGCGGGGGGTAACACCGGGGAGCTGTTTTTT. Encoded protein: CASRHGRAGGNTGELFF.

This rearrangement joins TRBV6-5 to TRBJ2-5; 10 nucleotides agree with TRBD1. V lost 4 bases to trimming and J lost 3 bases; unmatched junction nucleotides: 5. CDR3 size: 15 residues. Germline CDR1 reads MNHEY; CDR2 reads SVGAGI. The CDR3 region has the DNA TGTGCCAGCAGTTCCGAGGGGACAGGGGAAGAGACCCAGTACTTC. It encodes CASSSEGTGEETQYF.

The chain is built from TRBV19 and TRBJ2-7, with D maybe TRBD1 (6 bases). Trimming took 5 bases from V and 4 from J, leaving 12 bases between them. Germline CDR1 and CDR2: LNHDA and SQIVND (reference sequence). The CDR3 contains 13 residues. CDR3 DNA: TGTGCCAGTAGTCCTGGACAGACATACGAGCAGTACTTC. This encodes CASSPGQTYEQYF.

The chain recombines TRBV6-6 with TRBJ1-1; D remains ambiguous. CDR3 size: 17 residues. V lost 5 bases, J lost 3 bases, and 22 bases lay in between. Germline V gene sequence: CDR1 MNHNY, CDR2 SVGAGI (reference sequence). The CDR3 bases are TGTGCCAGCAGTCTATCTCCGTGGGGAGGCATGGACACTGAAGCTTTCTTT. Amino acid sequence: CASSLSPWGGMDTEAFF.